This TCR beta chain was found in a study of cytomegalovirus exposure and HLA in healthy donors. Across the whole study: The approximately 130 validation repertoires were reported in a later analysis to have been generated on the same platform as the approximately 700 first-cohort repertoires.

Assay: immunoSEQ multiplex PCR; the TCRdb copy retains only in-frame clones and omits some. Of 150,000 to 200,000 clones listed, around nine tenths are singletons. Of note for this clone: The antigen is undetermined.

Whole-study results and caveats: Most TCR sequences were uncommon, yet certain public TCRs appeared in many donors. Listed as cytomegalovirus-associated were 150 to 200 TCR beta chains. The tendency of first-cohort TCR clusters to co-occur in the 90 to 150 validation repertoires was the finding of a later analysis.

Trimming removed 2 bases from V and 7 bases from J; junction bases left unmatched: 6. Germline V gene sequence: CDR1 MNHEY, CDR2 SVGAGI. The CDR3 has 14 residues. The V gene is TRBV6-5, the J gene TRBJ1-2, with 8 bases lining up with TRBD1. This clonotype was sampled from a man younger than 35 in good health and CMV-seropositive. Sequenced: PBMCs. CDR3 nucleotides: TGTGCCAGCAGTTACAATCAGGGGGCGCTTGGCTACACCTTC. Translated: CASSYNQGALGYTF.